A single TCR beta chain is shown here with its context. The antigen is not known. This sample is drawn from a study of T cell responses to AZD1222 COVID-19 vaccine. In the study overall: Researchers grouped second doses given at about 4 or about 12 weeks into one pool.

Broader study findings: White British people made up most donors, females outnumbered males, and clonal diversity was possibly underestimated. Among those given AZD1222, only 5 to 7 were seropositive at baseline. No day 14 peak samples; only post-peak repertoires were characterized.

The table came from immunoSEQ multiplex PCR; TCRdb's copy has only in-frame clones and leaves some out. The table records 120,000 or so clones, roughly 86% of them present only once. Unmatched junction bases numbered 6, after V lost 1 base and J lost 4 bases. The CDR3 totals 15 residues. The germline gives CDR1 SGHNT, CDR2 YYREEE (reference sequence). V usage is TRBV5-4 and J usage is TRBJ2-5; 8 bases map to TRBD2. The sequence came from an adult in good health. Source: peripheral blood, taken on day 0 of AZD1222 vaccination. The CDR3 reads CASSLFTSGGETQYF. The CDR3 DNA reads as TGTGCCAGCAGCTTGTTTACTAGCGGAGGAGAGACCCAGTACTTC.